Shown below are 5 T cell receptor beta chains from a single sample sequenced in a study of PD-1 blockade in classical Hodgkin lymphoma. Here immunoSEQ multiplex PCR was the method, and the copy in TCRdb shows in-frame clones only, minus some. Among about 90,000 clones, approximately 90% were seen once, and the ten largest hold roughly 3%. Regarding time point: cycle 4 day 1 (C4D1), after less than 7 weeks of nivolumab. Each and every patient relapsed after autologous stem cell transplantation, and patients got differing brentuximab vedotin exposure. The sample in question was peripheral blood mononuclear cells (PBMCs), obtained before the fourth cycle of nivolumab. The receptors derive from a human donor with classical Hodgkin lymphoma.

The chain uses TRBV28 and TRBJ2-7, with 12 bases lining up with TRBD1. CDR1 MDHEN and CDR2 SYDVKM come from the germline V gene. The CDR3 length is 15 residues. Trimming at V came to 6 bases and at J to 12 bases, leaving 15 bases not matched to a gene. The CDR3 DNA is TGTGCCAGCAGCCTCCCGGGACAGGGGGCGCTCGTGCGGTACTTC. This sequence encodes CASSLPGQGALVRYF.

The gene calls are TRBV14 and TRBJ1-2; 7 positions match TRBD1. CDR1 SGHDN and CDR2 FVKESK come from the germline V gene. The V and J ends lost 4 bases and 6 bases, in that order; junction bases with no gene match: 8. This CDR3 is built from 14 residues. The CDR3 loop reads CASSRLGTADGYTF. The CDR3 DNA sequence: TGTGCCAGCAGCCGCCTTGGGACAGCTGATGGCTACACCTTC. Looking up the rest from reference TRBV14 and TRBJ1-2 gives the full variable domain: EAGVTQFPSHSVIEKGQTVTLRCDPISGHDNLYWYRRVMGKEIKFLLHFVKESKQDESGMPNNRFLAERTGGTYSTLKVQPAELEDSGVYFCASSRLGTADGYTFGSGTRLTVV.

The CDR3 here is CASSYSWQEGDSPLHF. The CDR3 DNA follows: TGTGCCAGCAGTTACTCTTGGCAGGAAGGGGATTCACCCCTCCACTTT. The chain couples TRBV6-5 to TRBJ1-6; possibly TRBD1 for D (5 bases). Trimming took off 0 bases at V and 8 bases at J, with 14 bases between the two ends. Germline V gene data show CDR1 as MNHEY and CDR2 as SVGAGI. This CDR3 contains 16 residues.

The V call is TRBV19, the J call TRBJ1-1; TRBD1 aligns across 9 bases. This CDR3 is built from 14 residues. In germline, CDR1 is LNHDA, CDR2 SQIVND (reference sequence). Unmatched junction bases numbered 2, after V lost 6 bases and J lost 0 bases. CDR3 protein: CASRGQGLNTEAFF. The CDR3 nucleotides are TGTGCCAGTAGGGGACAGGGCTTGAACACTGAAGCTTTCTTT.

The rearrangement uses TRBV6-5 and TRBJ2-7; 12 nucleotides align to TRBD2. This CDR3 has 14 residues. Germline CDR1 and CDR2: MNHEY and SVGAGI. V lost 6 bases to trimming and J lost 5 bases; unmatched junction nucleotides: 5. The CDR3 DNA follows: TGTGCCAGCAGCACTAGCGGGGGGAGGAACGAGCAGTACTTC. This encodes CASSTSGGRNEQYF.